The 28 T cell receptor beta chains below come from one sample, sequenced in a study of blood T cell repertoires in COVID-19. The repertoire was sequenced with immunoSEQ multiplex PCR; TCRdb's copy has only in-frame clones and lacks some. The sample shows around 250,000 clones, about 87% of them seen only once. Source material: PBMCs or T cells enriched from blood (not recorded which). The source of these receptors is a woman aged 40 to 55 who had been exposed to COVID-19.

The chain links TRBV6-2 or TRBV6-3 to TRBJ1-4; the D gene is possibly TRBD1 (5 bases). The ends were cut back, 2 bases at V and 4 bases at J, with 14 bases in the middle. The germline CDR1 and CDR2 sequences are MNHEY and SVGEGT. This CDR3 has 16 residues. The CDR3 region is CASSYKGPRSNEKLFF. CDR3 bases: TGTGCCAGCAGTTACAAGGGGCCACGGAGTAATGAAAAACTGTTTTTT.

CDR3 sequence reads: CASSRQGPLGSYEQYV. The CDR3 nucleotides read TGTGCCAGCTCACGACAGGGGCCGTTGGGCTCCTACGAGCAGTACGTC. The J gene is TRBJ2-7, the V gene TRBV18, with 8 bases identical to TRBD1. Trimming took 4 bases from V and 0 from J; bases not matched to a gene: 8. CDR1 and CDR2 (germline): KGHSH, LQKENI. CDR3 length: 16 residues.

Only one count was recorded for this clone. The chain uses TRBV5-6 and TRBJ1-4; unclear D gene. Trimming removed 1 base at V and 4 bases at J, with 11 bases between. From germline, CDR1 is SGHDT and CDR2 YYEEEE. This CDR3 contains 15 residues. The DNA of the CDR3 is TGTGCCAGCAGCTTGCGTCGTCAGAATAATGAAAAACTGTTTTTT. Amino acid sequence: CASSLRRQNNEKLFF.

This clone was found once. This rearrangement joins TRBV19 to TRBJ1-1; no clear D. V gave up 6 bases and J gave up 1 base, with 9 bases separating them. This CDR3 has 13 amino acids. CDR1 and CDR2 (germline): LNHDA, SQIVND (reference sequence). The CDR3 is CASRYIPNTEAFF. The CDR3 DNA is TGTGCCAGTAGGTATATTCCGAACACTGAAGCTTTCTTT.

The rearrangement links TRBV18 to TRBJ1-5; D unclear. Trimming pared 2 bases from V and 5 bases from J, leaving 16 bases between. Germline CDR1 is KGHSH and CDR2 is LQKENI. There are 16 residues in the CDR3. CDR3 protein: CASSPKGAVLDQPQHF. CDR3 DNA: TGTGCCAGCTCACCAAAGGGAGCAGTCCTGGATCAGCCCCAGCATTTT.

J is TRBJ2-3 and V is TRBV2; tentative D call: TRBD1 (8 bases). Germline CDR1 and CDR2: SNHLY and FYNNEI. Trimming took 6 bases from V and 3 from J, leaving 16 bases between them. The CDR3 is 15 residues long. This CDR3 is CASSSDRGGTDTQYF. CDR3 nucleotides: TGTGCCAGCAGCTCCGACAGGGGAGGGACAGATACGCAGTATTTT.

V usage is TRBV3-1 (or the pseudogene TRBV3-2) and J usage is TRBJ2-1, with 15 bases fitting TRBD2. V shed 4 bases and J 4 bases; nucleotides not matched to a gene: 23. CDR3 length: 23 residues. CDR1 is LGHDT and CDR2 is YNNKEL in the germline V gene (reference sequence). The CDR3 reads CASSPLPGTSGGIELNLYNEQFF. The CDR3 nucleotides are TGTGCCAGCAGCCCCCTCCCCGGGACTAGCGGGGGGATCGAATTGAATTTATACAATGAGCAGTTCTTC.

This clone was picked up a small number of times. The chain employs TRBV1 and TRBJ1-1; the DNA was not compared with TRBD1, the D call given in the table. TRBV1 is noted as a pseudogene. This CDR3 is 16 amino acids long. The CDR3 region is CTSSQPLGVRDTEAFF. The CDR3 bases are TGCACCAGCAGCCAACCTTTAGGGGTTAGGGACACTGAAGCTTTCTTT.

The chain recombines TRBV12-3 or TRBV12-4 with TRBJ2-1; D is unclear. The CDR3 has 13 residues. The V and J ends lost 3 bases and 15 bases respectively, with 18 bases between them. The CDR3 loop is CASSFLIIGSLFF. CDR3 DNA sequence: TGTGCCAGCAGTTTTTTGATTATTGGCAGTCTGTTCTTC.

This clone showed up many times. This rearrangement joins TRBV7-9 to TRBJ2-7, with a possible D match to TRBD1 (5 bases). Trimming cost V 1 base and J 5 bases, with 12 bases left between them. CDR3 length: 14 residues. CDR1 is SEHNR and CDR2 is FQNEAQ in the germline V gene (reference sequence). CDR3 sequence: CASSLDSVRDEQYV. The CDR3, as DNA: TGTGCCAGCAGCTTAGATTCTGTCAGGGACGAGCAGTACGTC.

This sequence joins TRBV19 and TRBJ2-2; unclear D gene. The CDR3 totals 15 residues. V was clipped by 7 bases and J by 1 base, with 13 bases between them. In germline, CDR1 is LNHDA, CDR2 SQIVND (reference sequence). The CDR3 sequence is CASNPASRNTGELFF. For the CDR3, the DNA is TGTGCCAGTAACCCGGCTAGTAGGAACACCGGGGAGCTGTTTTTT.

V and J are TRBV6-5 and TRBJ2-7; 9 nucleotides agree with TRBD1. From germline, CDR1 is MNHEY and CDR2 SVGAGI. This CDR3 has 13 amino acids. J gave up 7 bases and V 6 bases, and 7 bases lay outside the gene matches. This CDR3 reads CASRGQGAGEQYF. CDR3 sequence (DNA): TGTGCCAGCAGGGGACAGGGTGCAGGGGAGCAGTACTTC.

CDR3 in amino acids: CATSEGAMSNEQFF. In nucleotides, the CDR3 is TGTGCCACCAGTGAGGGCGCGATGAGCAATGAGCAGTTCTTC. J is TRBJ2-1 and V is TRBV24-1, with D unresolved. The CDR3 spans 14 residues. Trimming stripped 4 bases from V and 6 bases from J, with 12 bases between. CDR1 is KGHDR and CDR2 is SFDVKD in the germline V gene.

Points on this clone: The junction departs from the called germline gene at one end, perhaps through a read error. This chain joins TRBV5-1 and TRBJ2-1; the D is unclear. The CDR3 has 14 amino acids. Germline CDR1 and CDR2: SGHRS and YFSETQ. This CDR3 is CASSLAARSDEQFF. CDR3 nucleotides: TGTGCCAGCAGCTTGGCCGCCAGGTCCGATGAGCAGTTCTTC. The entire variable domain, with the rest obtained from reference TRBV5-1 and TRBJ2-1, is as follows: KAGVTQTPRYLIKTRGQQVTLSCSPISGHRSVSWYQQTPGQGLQFLFEYFSETQRNKGNFPGRFSGRQFSNSRSEMNVSTLELGDSALYLCASSLAARSDEQFFGPGTRLTVL.

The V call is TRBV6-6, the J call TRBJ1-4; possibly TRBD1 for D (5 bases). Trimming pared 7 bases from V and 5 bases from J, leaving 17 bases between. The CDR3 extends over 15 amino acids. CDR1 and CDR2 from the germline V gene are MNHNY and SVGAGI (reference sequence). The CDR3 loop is CASTQGGWINEKLFF. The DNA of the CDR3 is TGTGCCAGCACGCAGGGTGGTTGGATAAATGAAAAACTGTTTTTT.

The CDR3 is CASSLGTGYNSPLHF. The CDR3 DNA reads as TGTGCCAGCAGCTTAGGGACAGGCTATAATTCACCCCTCCACTTT. V and J are TRBV7-8 and TRBJ1-6; 7 positions match TRBD1. This CDR3 region has 15 residues. The germline V gene has CDR1 SGHVS and CDR2 FQNEAQ. Trimming at V came to 1 base and at J to 3 bases, leaving 0 bases not matched to a gene.

The CDR3 nucleotides are TGTGCCACCCGGGACAGGGTGTCGACACCCCTCCACTTT. This encodes CATRDRVSTPLHF. The chain couples TRBV11-2 to TRBJ1-6, with 9 bases identical to TRBD1. The V gene end was trimmed by 10 bases and the J gene end by 11 bases; junction bases not matched to a gene: 9. The CDR3 is 13 amino acids. Germline V gene data show CDR1 as SGHAT and CDR2 as FQNNGV.

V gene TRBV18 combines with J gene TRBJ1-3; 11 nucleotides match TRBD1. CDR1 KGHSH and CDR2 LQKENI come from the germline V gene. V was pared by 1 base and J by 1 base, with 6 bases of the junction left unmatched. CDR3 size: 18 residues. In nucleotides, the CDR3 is TGTGCCAGCTCACCACGGACAGGGGGCGCGGAGTCTGGAAACACCATATATTTT. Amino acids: CASSPRTGGAESGNTIYF. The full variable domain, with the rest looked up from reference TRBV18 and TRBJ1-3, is NAGVMQNPRHLVRRRGQEARLRCSPMKGHSHVYWYRQLPEEGLKFMVYLQKENIIDESGMPKERFSAEFPKEGPSILRIQQVVRGDSAAYFCASSPRTGGAESGNTIYFGEGSWLTVV.

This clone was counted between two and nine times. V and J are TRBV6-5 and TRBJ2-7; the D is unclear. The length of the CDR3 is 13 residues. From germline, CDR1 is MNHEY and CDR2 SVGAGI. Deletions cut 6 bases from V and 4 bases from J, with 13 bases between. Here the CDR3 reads CASSPGVGYEQYV. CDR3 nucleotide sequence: TGTGCCAGCAGCCCCGGAGTCGGGTACGAGCAGTACGTC.

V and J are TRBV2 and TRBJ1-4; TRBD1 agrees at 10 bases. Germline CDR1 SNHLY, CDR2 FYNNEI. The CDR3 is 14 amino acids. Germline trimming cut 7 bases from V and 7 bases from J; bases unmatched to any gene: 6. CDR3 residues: CASIPDRGREKLFF. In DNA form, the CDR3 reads TGTGCCAGCATTCCAGACAGGGGGCGTGAAAAACTGTTTTTT. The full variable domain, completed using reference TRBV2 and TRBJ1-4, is EPEVTQTPSHQVTQMGQEVILRCVPISNHLYFYWYRQILGQKVEFLVSFYNNEISEKSEIFDDQFSVERPDGSNFTLKIRSTKLEDSAMYFCASIPDRGREKLFFGSGTQLSVL.

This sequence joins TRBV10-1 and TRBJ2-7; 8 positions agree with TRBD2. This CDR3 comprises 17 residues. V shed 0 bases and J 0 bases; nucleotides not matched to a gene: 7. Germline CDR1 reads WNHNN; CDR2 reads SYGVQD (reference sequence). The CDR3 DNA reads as TGCGCCAGCAGTGAGTCTGGGTGGACTAGCAGCTCCTACGAGCAGTACGTC. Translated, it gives CASSESGWTSSSYEQYV.

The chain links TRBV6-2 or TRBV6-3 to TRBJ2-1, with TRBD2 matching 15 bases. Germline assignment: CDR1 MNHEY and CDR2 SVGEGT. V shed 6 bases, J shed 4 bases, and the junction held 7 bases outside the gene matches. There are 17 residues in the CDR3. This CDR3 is CASSRGTSGRIYNEQFF. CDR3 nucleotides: TGTGCCAGCAGCCGAGGGACTAGCGGGAGGATTTACAATGAGCAGTTCTTC.

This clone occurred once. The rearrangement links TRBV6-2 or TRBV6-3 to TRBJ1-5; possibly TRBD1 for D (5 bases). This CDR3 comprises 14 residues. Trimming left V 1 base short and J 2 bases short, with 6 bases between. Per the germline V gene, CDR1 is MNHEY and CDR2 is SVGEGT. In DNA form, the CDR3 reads TGTGCCAGCAGTTACTTACAGGGCAATCAGCCCCAGCATTTT. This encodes CASSYLQGNQPQHF.

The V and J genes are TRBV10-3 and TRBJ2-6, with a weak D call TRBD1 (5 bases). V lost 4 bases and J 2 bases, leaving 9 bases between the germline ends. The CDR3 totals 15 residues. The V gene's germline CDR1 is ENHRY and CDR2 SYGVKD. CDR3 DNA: TGTGCCATCAGTGCAGGGTTTCCTGGGGCCAACGTCCTGACTTTC. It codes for CAISAGFPGANVLTF.

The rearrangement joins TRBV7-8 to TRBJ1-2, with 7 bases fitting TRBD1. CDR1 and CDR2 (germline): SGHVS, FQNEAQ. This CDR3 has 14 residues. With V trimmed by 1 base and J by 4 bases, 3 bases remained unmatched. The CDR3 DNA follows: TGTGCCAGCAGCTTAGAGGGACAGAGCTATGGCTACACCTTC. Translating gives CASSLEGQSYGYTF.

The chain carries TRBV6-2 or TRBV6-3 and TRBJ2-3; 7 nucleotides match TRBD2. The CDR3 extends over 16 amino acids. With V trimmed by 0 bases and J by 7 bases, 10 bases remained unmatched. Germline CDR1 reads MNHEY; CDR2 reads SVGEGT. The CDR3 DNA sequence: TGTGCCAGCAGTTACTCGTGGGCTAGCGGTCCTAATACGCAGTATTTT. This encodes CASSYSWASGPNTQYF.

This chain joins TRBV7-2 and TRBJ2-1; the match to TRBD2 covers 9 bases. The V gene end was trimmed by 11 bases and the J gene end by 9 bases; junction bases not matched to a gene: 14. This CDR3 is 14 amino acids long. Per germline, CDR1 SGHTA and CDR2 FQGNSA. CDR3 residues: CASGLAGLGGEQFF. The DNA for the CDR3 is TGTGCCTCGGGGCTAGCGGGACTGGGCGGTGAGCAGTTCTTC.

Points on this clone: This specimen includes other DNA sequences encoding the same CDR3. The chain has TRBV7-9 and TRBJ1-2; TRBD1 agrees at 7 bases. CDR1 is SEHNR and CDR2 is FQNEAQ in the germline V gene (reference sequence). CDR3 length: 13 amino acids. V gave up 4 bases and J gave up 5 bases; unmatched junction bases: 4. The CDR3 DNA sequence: TGTGCCAGCAGCTCGACAGGGCTATATGGCTACACCTTC. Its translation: CASSSTGLYGYTF.